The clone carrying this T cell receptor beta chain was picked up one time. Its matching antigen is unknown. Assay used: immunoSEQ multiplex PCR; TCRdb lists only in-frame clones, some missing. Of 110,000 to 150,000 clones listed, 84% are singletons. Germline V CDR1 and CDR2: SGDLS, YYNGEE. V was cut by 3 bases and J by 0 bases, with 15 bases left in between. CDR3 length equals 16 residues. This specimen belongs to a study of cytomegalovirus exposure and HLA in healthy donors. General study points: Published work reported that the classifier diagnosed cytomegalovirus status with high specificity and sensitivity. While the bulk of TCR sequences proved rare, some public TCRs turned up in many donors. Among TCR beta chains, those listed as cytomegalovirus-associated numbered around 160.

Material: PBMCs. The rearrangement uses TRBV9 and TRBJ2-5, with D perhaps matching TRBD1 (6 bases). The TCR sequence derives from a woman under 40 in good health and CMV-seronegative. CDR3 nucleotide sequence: TGTGCCAGCAGCGAGGGGGTAGCGTTGTACCAAGAGACCCAGTACTTC. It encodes CASSEGVALYQETQYF. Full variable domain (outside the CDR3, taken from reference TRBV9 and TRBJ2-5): DSGVTQTPKHLITATGQRVTLRCSPRSGDLSVYWYQQSLDQGLQFLIQYYNGEERAKGNILERFSAQQFPDLHSELNLSSLELGDSALYFCASSEGVALYQETQYFGPGTRLLVL.